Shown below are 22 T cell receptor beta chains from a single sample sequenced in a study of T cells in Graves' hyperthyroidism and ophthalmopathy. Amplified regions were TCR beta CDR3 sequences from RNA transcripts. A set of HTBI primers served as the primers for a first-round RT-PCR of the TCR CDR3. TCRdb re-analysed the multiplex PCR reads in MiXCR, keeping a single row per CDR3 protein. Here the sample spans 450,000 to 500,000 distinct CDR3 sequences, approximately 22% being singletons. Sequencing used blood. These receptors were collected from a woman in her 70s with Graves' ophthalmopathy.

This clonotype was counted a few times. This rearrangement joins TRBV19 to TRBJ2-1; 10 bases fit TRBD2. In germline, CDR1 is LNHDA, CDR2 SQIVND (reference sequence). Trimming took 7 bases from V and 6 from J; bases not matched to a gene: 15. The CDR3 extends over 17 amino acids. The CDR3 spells CASKPSSGSSWGNEQFF. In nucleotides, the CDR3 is TGTGCCAGTAAGCCTTCTAGCGGGAGTAGTTGGGGCAATGAGCAGTTCTTC.

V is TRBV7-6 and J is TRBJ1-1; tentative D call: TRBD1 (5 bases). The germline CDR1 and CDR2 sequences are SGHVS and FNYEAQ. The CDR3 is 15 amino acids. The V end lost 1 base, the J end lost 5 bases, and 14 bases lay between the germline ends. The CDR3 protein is CASSLVGIGATEAFF. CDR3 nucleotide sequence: TGTGCCAGCAGCTTAGTAGGTATCGGGGCTACTGAAGCTTTCTTT.

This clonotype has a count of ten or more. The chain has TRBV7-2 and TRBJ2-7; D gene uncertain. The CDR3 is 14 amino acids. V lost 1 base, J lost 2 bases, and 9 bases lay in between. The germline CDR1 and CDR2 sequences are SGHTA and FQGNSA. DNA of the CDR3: TGTGCCAGCAGCTTAGACGCCAGACCCTACGAGCAGTACTTC. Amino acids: CASSLDARPYEQYF.

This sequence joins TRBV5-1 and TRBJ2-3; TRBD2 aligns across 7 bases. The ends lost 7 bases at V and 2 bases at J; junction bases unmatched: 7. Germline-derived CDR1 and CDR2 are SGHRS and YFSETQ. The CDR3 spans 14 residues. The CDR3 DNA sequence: TGCGCCAGCCGGCGGGAGCCCCACACAGATACGCAGTATTTT. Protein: CASRREPHTDTQYF.

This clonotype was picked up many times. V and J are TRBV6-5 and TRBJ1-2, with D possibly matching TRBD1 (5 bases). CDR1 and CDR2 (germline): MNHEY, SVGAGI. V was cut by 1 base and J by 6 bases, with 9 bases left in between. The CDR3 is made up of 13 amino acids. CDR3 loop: CASSYLGVDGYTF. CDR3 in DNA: TGTGCCAGCAGTTACTTGGGGGTGGATGGCTACACCTTC.

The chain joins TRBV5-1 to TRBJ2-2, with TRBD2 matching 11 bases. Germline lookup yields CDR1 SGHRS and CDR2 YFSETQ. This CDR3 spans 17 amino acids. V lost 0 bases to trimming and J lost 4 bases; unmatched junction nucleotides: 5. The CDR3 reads CASSLGTSGLSTGELFF. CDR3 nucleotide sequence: TGCGCCAGCAGCTTGGGGACTAGCGGGTTGAGCACCGGGGAGCTGTTTTTT.

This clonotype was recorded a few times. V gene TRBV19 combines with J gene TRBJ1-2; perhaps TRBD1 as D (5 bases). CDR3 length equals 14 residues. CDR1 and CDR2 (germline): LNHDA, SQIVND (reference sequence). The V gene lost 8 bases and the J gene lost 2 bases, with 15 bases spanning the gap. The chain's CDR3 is CASLSMGQNYGYTF. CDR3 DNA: TGTGCCAGTTTGAGCATGGGGCAGAACTATGGCTACACCTTC.

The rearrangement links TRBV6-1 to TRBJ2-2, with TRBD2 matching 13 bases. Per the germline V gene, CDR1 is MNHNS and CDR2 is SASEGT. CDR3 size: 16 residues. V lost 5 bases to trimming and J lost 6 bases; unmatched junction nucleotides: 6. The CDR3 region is CASSYETSGRSGELFF. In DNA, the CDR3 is TGTGCCAGCAGTTATGAGACTAGCGGGAGGTCCGGGGAGCTGTTTTTT.

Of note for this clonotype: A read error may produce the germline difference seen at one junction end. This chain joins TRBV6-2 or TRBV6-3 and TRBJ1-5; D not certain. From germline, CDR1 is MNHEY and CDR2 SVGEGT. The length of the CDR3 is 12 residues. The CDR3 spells CASSGSNQPLHF. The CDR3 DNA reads TGTGCCAGCAGTGGGAGCAATCAGCCCCTGCATTTT.

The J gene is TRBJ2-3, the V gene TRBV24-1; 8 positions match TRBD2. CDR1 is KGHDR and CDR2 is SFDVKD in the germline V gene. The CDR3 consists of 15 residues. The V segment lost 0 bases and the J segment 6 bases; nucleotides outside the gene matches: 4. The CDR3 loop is CATSDLSGSGDTQYF. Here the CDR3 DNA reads TGTGCCACCAGTGATTTGAGCGGGAGCGGGGATACGCAGTATTTT.

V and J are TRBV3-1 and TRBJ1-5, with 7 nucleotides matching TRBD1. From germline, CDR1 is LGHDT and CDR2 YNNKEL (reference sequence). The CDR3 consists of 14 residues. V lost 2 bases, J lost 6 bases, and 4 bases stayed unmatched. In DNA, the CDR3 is TGTGCCAGCAGCCAAACAGGGGAGGTTCAGCCCCAGCATTTT. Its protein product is CASSQTGEVQPQHF.

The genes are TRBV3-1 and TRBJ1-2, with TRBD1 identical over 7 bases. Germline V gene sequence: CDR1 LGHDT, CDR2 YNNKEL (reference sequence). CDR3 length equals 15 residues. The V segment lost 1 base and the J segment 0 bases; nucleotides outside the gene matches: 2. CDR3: CASSQVGQTNYGYTF. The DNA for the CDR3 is TGTGCCAGCAGCCAAGTGGGACAGACTAACTATGGCTACACCTTC.

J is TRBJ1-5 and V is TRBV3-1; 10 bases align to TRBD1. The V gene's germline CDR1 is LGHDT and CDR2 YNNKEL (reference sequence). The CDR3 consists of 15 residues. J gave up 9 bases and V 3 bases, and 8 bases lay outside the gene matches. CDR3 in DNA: TGTGCCAGCAGCCATTCCGGGACAGGGGACTGGCCCCAGCATTTT. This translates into CASSHSGTGDWPQHF. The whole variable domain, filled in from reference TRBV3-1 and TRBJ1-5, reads DTAVSQTPKYLVTQMGNDKSIKCEQNLGHDTMYWYKQDSKKFLKIMFSYNNKELIINETVPNRFSPKSPDKAHLNLHINSLELGDSAVYFCASSHSGTGDWPQHFGDGTRLSIL.

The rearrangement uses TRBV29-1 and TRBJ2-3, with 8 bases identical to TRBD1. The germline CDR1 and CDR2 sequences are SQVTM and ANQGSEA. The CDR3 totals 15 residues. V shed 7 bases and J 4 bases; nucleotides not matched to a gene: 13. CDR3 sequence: CSARPTGALPDTQYF. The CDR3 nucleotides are TGCAGCGCCCGCCCGACAGGGGCCCTTCCAGATACGCAGTATTTT.

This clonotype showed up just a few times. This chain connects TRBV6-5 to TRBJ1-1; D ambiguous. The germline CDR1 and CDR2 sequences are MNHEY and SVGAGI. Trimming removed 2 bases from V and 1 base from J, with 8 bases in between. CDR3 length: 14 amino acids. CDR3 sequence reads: CASSYKDGNTEAFF. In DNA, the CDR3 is TGTGCCAGCAGTTACAAGGATGGGAACACTGAAGCTTTCTTT.

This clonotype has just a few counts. The CDR3 protein is CASSSWGGINEQYF. CDR3 DNA sequence: TGCGCCAGCAGCTCTTGGGGAGGGATCAACGAGCAGTACTTC. This sequence joins TRBV5-1 and TRBJ2-7, with 7 bases identical to TRBD2. V was clipped by 3 bases and J by 5 bases; unmatched bases: 8. CDR3 length equals 14 residues. CDR1 and CDR2 (germline): SGHRS, YFSETQ.

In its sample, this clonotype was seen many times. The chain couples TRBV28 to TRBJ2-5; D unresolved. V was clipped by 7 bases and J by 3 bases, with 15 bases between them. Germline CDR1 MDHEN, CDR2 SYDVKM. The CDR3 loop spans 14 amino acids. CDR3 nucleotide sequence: TGTGCCAGCAAGGCAAGACCCCTCAAAGAGACCCAGTACTTC. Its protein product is CASKARPLKETQYF.

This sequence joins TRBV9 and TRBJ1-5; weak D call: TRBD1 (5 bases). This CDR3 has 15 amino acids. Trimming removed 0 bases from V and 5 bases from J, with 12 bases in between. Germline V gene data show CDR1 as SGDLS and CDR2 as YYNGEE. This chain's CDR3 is CASSVDGGGDQPQHF. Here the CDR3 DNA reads TGTGCCAGCAGCGTAGATGGGGGGGGGGATCAGCCCCAGCATTTT.

The CDR3 DNA sequence: TGTGCCAGCAGCGTAGCGCCGGGGGAAAAATACGAGCAGTACTTC. Translating it yields CASSVAPGEKYEQYF. J is TRBJ2-7 and V is TRBV9, with D perhaps TRBD2 (6 bases). The CDR3 spans 15 residues. Looked up from germline, CDR1 is SGDLS and CDR2 is YYNGEE. The V gene lost 0 bases and the J gene lost 4 bases, with 14 bases spanning the gap.

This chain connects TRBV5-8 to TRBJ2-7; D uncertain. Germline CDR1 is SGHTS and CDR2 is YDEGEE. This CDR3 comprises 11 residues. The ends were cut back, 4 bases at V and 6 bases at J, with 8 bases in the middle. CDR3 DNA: TGTGCCAGCAGCCCCCAAATCGAGCAGTACTTC. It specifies CASSPQIEQYF. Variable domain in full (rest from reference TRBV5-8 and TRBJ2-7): EAGVTQSPTHLIKTRGQQATLRCSPISGHTSVYWYQQALGLGLQFLLWYDEGEERNRGNFPPRFSGRQFPNYSSELNVNALELEDSALYLCASSPQIEQYFGPGTRLTVT.

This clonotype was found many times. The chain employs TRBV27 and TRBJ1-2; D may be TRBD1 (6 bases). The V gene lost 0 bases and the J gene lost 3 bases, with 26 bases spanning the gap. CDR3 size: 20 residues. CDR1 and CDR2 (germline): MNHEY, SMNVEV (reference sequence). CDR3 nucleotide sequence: TGTGCCAGCAGTTTATCAAGTTGGGGGCAGGGGATGTTCGGTGACTATGGCTACACCTTC. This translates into CASSLSSWGQGMFGDYGYTF.

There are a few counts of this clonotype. CDR3 DNA sequence: TGTGCCACCAGTGTCGCCGGGACAGGGTCCCATGAGCAGTTCTTC. Its translation is CATSVAGTGSHEQFF. The chain employs TRBV24-1 and TRBJ2-1; 9 bases are shared with TRBD1. V gave up 5 bases and J gave up 8 bases; unmatched junction bases: 9. The CDR3 is 15 amino acids. In germline, CDR1 is KGHDR, CDR2 SFDVKD.